The TCR beta chain described here comes from a study of cytomegalovirus exposure and HLA in healthy donors (dated by TCRdb to about 2017). Regarding the study in general: An earlier analysis of roughly 630 of the donors reported about 290 Gb of sequence data and 117 million unique TCR beta sequences from about 200 million T cells. An early release covering around 630 HLA-typed donors comprised 250 to 350 gigabases of sequencing data and 65 million to 100 million unique TCR sequences. Of the roughly 400 genotyped donors, roughly 76% were placed in the genetic ancestry cluster associated with self-reported Caucasian donors. The study aimed to test whether cataloging public T cell receptors could reveal signatures of past pathogen exposure. The study used immunosequencing to profile the T cell repertoires of several hundred subjects and linked those repertoires to cytomegalovirus serostatus. A separate validation cohort of roughly 130 different subjects was used in addition to the 666-subject first cohort. High-throughput TCR immunosequencing, statistical association of individual TCRs with disease status, and machine learning were combined to predict cytomegalovirus infection status. A later analysis re-analyzed previously published TCR beta repertoires from about 730 donors and added high-resolution HLA genotyping to study TCR occurrence patterns. The later analysis used no new phenotypic data to find candidate immune exposures, relying instead on TCR beta sequences and their occurrence across donors. In an earlier analysis of a few hundred of the donors, high-throughput TCR beta sequencing was used to judge whether each TCR beta V gene segment behaved as functional or pseudogenic. Donor age, sex, ethnicity and CMV serostatus were compiled together with the repertoire data. In a later genetic analysis, genome-wide SNP genotypes for about three fifths of the 666 donors were used, and that subset was treated as a discovery cohort. All discovery cohort repertoires had been generated using a single sequencing platform. HLA typing covered class I and class II loci at four-digit resolution. The number of donors typed differed by locus, with roughly 620-630 for A, B, C, DRB1 and DQB1, roughly 520 for DQA1, over 600 for DPA1, and about 450 for DPB1. Because of strong linkage in the cohort, a few DR-DQ haplotypes were treated as single units for association and clustering. On average, roughly 200,000 unique TCR beta nucleotide sequences were sequenced per donor among 398 genotyped donors of the cohort, with 15% to 20% of those sequences being non-productive.

The V and J ends are trimmed by 0 bases and 2 bases, leaving 5 bases between them. From the cysteine up to the phenylalanine, the CDR3 has a length of 13 residues. The DNA shown is the 39-base CDR3, in frame from base 1. CDR1 SGHRS and CDR2 YFSETQ are derived from the germline V gene. Of note for this clone: The antigen this receptor binds is unknown. No qualities accompany the bases; no much larger clone lies one base away.

Libraries were prepared through the immunoSEQ multiplex PCR assay. For the multiplex PCR, a mixture combining 60 forward primers for TCR Vbeta segments and 13 reverse primers for TCR Jbeta segments was used. Amplification of the CDR3 region of rearranged TCR beta genes was performed with a multiplex PCR assay on genomic DNA. Amplified TCR beta libraries were sequenced as 87-base-pair reads on the Illumina HiSeq System. Concerning the study's data processing: A later analysis tallied roughly 80 million unique TCR beta chains across the 610 or so repertoires, and about 10 million of those chains were shared by two or more donors. Raw reads were error-corrected and collapsed into unique sequences with a nearest-neighbor algorithm that merged closely related sequences to remove PCR and sequencing errors. V, D and J gene segments were assigned by aligning CDR3 sequences to IMGT reference sequences. For a sequence to be retained, a match of at least six nucleotides was required to both a V gene segment and a J gene segment. A rearrangement was called productive if the CDR3 had no stop codons and remained in frame with V and J, and every other rearrangement was called non-productive. CDR3 was defined by IMGT convention, running from the second conserved V-encoded cysteine to the conserved J-encoded phenylalanine. The earlier analysis of 587 of the donors excluded any sequence lacking an unambiguous match to a single V gene segment. An earlier analysis of under 750 of the donors called V segments functional above 56.7% productive rearrangements and segregating when the between-donor standard deviation exceeded 5%. To diagnose cytomegalovirus status from the catalog of TCR beta chain sequences, a statistical classification framework was built. V and J gene assignment, in a later analysis, came from comparing TCR nucleotide sequences with IMGT/GENE-DB human TR gene sequences. In a later analysis, CDR3 sequences and most-parsimonious VDJ recombination scenarios were assigned using the TCRdist pipeline. In a later analysis, each TCR beta chain was defined by its CDR3 amino acid sequence together with its V-gene family, and reads lacking a unique V-gene family were excluded. To address suspected cross-contamination and a sequencing artifact, a later analysis removed under 600 highly shared, low-generation-probability nucleotide sequences. A later analysis calculated a clonal expansion index for each public chain from normalized within-repertoire ranks of inferred template counts. A later analysis computed generation probabilities with a VDJ recombination model fitted to out-of-frame rearrangements, and checked the results against IGoR. A later analysis scored TCR-TCR, TCR-HLA and TCR-CMV co-occurrence with hypergeometric tests, applying a repertoire-size bias correction to TCR pairs. False discovery rates were estimated in a later analysis by permuting HLA or CMV assignments 20 times. In a later analysis, co-occurring TCRs were grouped using DBSCAN, with TCRdist sequence similarity added in when clustering inside HLA-allele-positive subsets. For co-occurrence clustering, repertoires with fewer than 30,000 or more than 120,000 public chains were excluded, along with roughly 5 repertoires with anomalous nucleotide sharing. The table comes from immuneACCESS by way of TCRdb, which keeps in-frame sequences with V and J called. Part of the clones is missing from these tables; in studies checked, under half for an unresolved V gene and the rest for unknown reasons. V, J and clone size are those of that table, while D and trimming were read from the DNA. This sample gives 200,000 to 250,000 clones in total; around four fifths of them show up just once. The ten largest clones add up to more than 0.45% of the sample.

The cohort consisted of fewer than 700 healthy bone marrow donors. All cohort members were sampled while nominally healthy, although unrecorded immune exposures were likely present. The donor tested CMV seronegative and was one of the 352 seronegative cohort members. A peripheral blood sample was provided by each donor, and peripheral blood mononuclear cells were used for TCR beta sequencing. The Qiagen DNeasy Blood Extraction Kit was used to extract genomic DNA from the blood cell samples. On the study overall, not on this receptor specifically: Some IMGT-functional V segments, including TRBV6-2 and TRBV6-3, could not be told apart with the 87-base-pair reads, so those segments were excluded. HLA typing was unavailable for some donors at each locus, so association tests used only the typed subset. In an earlier analysis of under 600 of the donors, most TCR beta V segments were observed in productive rearrangements about 87% or about 30% of the time, broadly matching IMGT annotations. A later analysis found that TCR association rates varied across HLA loci, with DRB1 alleles showing the most associated TCRs and HLA-C alleles the fewest. In a later analysis, most CMV-associated TCR beta chains were found to appear HLA-restricted, with HLA associations seemingly driven largely by CMV exposure. In the study, 150 to 200 TCR beta chains were listed as associated with cytomegalovirus. Cytomegalovirus status was reported to be diagnosed by the classifier with high specificity and sensitivity in both the original and validation cohorts. Several of the top co-occurrence clusters appeared to be linked to parvovirus B19, influenza, CMV and Epstein-Barr virus, according to a later analysis. A further reported finding was that TCR beta sequences accurately predicted the HLA-A and HLA-B alleles for most subjects in the first cohort. The authors suggested that the approach could potentially be extended to other disease states and immunological phenotypes. In a later analysis, more than 15,000 TCR beta sequences were associated with specific HLA alleles at a false discovery rate of 0.05. A later genetic analysis associated a missense DCLRE1C variant with V-gene and J-gene trimming of TCR beta chains, and an independent cohort replicated the association. Correlated functional status among segregating V segments might reflect linkage disequilibrium, but an unknown experimental factor could not be ruled out. According to a later genetic analysis, donors in an Asian-associated ancestry cluster had fewer N-insertions in productive TCRs than the approximately 700-donor mean. The presence/absence analyses assumed that sequencing depth was roughly uniform across donors, and that assumption may not be true. For the cohort, immune exposure information was limited to CMV serostatus. In vitro tests confirmed that a few of the cytomegalovirus-associated TCR beta chains recognize cytomegalovirus antigens. A group of highly shared sequence variants was considered likely to be a technical artifact of the sequencing pipeline. In this cohort, only TCR beta chains were sequenced, and detectable features were limited by the absence of alpha or paired-chain data. Most TCR sequences were seen in very few donors, while some public TCRs were found in many individuals. Seventeen rarely observed V segments, including chromosome 9 orphons, were excluded from the earlier analysis of approximately 600 of the donors because counts were too low. A later analysis found that HLA-associated TCR beta chains were more clonally expanded and had lower generation probabilities than equally common non-associated chains. When HLA alleles, especially DR and DQ, strongly co-occurred, TCR associations were difficult to assign to individual alleles.

This TCR came from a woman aged 40-49 years in good health and CMV-seronegative. The sequencing sample was made of PBMCs. The rearranged segments are TRBV5-1 and TRBJ2-5, with the D gene not clear enough to name. The DNA sequence is given as TGCGCCAGCAGCTTGGACACACAAGAGACCCAGTACTTC. Its product reads: CASSLDTQETQYF.